Listed below are T cell receptor beta chains from one sample, sequenced in a study of shared T cell receptors in the human thymus. The data were produced by immunoSEQ multiplex PCR, yet TCRdb's version contains in-frame clones alone and is incomplete. The sample shows hundreds of thousands of clones, 80% to 90% of them seen only once. The data also belong to a second study, concerning human thymus T cells.

Sequences were obtained from thymocytes. Source of these receptors: a boy under two years old with a congenital heart defect. CDR3s include the opening cysteine and the closing phenylalanine or tryptophan. D genes are given only for firm matches. Part of the rows lack a size; the others show once, few, many or a class for expanded clones.

TRBJ2-7,TRBV5-5,.,.,CASSFLVSYEQYF,TGTGCCAGCAGCTTCCTAGTCTCCTACGAGCAGTACTTC
TRBJ1-5,TRBV27,.,.,CASSYDRPLQPQHF,TGTGCCAGCAGTTACGACAGGCCCCTTCAGCCCCAGCATTTT
TRBJ2-4,TRBV5-8,TRBD1,.,CASSPTGGRGNIQYF,TGTGCCAGCAGCCCGACAGGGGGCCGGGGGAACATTCAGTACTTC
TRBJ2-7,TRBV7-6,TRBD2,.,CASSYMERGSRPHEQYF,TGTGCCAGCAGCTACATGGAGCGCGGGAGCAGACCCCACGAGCAGTACTTC
TRBJ1-2,TRBV9,TRBD1,once,CASSVSEGQGLRGYPF,TGTGCCAGCAGCGTCTCCGAGGGACAGGGTCTTCGCGGCTACCCCTTC
TRBJ2-5,TRBV28,.,.,CASSLNTGLEETQYF,TGTGCCAGCAGCCTTAATACAGGGTTGGAAGAGACCCAGTACTTC
TRBJ2-7,TRBV5-1,TRBD2,few,CASSLLMTSGGLYEQYF,TGCGCCAGCAGCTTGCTGATGACTAGCGGGGGGCTTTACGAGCAGTACTTC
TRBJ1-3,TRBV9,.,.,CASSGSASSGNTIYF,TGTGCCAGCAGCGGAAGTGCCAGCTCTGGAAACACCATATATTTT
TRBJ2-1,TRBV6-1,.,.,CASSENPRLPNNEQFF,TGTGCCAGCAGTGAAAACCCGAGACTCCCCAACAATGAGCAGTTCTTC
TRBJ1-4,TRBV5-4,.,few,CASSLADEKKTGGGNEKLFF,TGTGCCAGCAGCTTGGCCGACGAGAAGAAGACAGGTGGCGGAAATGAAAAACTGTTTTTT
TRBJ1-5,TRBV4-1,.,.,CASSQDRRELNQPQHF,TGCGCCAGCAGCCAAGACCGACGGGAGCTCAATCAGCCCCAGCATTTT
TRBJ2-3,TRBV5-6,TRBD1,.,CASSLGQGQGRADTQYF,TGTGCCAGCAGCTTGGGACAGGGACAGGGGAGGGCAGATACGCAGTATTTT
TRBJ2-3,TRBV18,TRBD2,.,CASSPRLAGGPLDTQYF,TGTGCCAGCTCACCAAGACTAGCGGGAGGGCCCTTGGATACGCAGTATTTT
TRBJ2-7,TRBV28,.,.,CASSLWDRPPGAYEQYF,TGTGCCAGCAGTTTATGGGACAGACCACCCGGCGCCTACGAGCAGTACTTC
TRBJ1-5,TRBV6-1,TRBD1,.,CASSPGQGFHQPQHF,TGTGCCAGCAGTCCTGGACAGGGCTTCCATCAGCCCCAGCATTTT
TRBJ2-3,TRBV18,TRBD2,.,CASSPGLAGNPTDTQYF,TGTGCCAGCTCCCCAGGACTAGCGGGGAACCCCACAGATACGCAGTATTTT
TRBJ1-6,TRBV4-3,.,.,CASSQGVTVAMNSPLHF,TGCGCCAGCAGCCAAGGGGTAACAGTGGCGATGAATTCCCCCCTCCACTTT
TRBJ1-4,TRBV28,.,.,CASSRVVPEVVNEKLFF,TGTGCCAGCAGTCGGGTAGTCCCGGAGGTGGTTAATGAAAAACTGTTTTTT
TRBJ1-1,TRBV29-1,TRBD1,.,CSAGTGLENTEAFF,TGCAGCGCCGGGACAGGCCTGGAGAACACTGAAGCTTTCTTT
TRBJ2-5,TRBV5-1,TRBD2,once,CASSFSGRIGETQYF,TGCGCCAGCAGCTTTAGCGGGAGGATAGGGGAGACCCAGTACTTC
TRBJ2-7,TRBV18,.,.,CASSPTGTPYEQYF,TGTGCCAGCTCACCCACCGGGACACCGTACGAGCAGTACTTC
TRBJ1-1,TRBV10-2,.,.,CASSLRDTEAFF,TGCGCCAGCAGTTTACGGGACACTGAAGCTTTCTTT
TRBJ2-7,TRBV7-9,TRBD1,.,CASSQPDRGLDEQYF,TGTGCCAGCAGCCAACCCGACAGGGGTCTCGACGAGCAGTACTTC
TRBJ2-7,TRBV28,.,.,CAITGTYSYEQYF,TGTGCCATTACCGGGACATACTCCTACGAGCAGTACTTC
TRBJ2-1,TRBV9,TRBD2,.,CASSHLAGSNEQFF,TGTGCCAGCAGCCACCTAGCGGGGAGCAATGAGCAGTTCTTC
TRBJ1-6,TRBV28,.,.,CASSLRDSRMTWNSPLHF,TGTGCCAGCAGTTTGCGGGATAGCAGAATGACATGGAATTCACCCCTCCACTTT
TRBJ2-1,TRBV28,.,.,CASSPPDREADNEQFF,TGTGCCAGCAGTCCACCCGACAGGGAGGCGGACAATGAGCAGTTCTTC
TRBJ2-6,TRBV4-3,.,.,CASSRTGEESGANVLTF,TGCGCCAGCAGCCGCACAGGGGAGGAATCTGGGGCCAACGTCCTGACTTTC
TRBJ2-7,TRBV28,TRBD2,.,CVSSSGPYEQYF,TGTGTCTCTTCTAGCGGACCATACGAGCAGTACTTC
TRBJ2-1,TRBV6-5,.,.,CASSGPVNGEQFF,TGTGCCAGCAGTGGTCCCGTTAACGGTGAGCAGTTCTTC
TRBJ1-3,TRBV5-8,.,.,CASSKDYSRNTIYF,TGTGCCAGCAGTAAAGACTATTCCCGAAACACCATATATTTT
TRBJ2-1,TRBV2,.,.,CASREGLFNEQFF,TGTGCCAGCAGGGAAGGTCTTTTTAATGAGCAGTTCTTC
TRBJ1-1,TRBV29-1,.,few,CSVEETHSMNTEAFF,TGCAGCGTTGAAGAAACCCACAGCATGAACACTGAAGCTTTCTTT
TRBJ1-5,TRBV15,.,.,CATSRDELTADSNQPQHF,TGTGCCACCAGCAGAGATGAGCTGACAGCCGATAGCAATCAGCCCCAGCATTTT
TRBJ1-2,TRBV6-5,TRBD1,.,CASSPGQQGYGYTF,TGTGCCAGCAGTCCGGGACAGCAGGGCTATGGCTACACCTTC
TRBJ1-2,TRBV9,TRBD1,.,CASSVGPDREEINYGYTF,TGTGCCAGCAGCGTAGGGCCAGACAGGGAAGAGATTAACTATGGCTACACCTTC
TRBJ2-7,TRBV28,.,.,CASSPGNRVYEQYF,TGTGCCAGCAGCCCTGGGAACAGGGTTTACGAGCAGTACTTC